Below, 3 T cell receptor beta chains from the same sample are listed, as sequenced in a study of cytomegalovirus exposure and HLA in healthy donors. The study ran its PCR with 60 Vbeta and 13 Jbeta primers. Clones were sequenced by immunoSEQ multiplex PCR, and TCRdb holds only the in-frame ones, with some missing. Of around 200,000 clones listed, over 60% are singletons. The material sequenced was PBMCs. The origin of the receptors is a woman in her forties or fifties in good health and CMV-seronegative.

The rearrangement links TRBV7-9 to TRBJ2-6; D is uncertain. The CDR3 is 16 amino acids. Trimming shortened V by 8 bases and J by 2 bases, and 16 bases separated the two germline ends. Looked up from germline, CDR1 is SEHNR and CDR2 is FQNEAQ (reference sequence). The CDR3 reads CASPKSSRAGANVLTF. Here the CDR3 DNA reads TGTGCCAGCCCCAAAAGTTCCCGGGCTGGGGCCAACGTCCTGACTTTC.

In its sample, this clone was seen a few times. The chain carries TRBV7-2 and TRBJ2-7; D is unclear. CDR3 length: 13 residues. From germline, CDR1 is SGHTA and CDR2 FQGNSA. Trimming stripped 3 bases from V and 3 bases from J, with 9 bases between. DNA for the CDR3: TGTGCCAGCAGCTTTGCGGATTTCTACGAGCAGTACTTC. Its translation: CASSFADFYEQYF.

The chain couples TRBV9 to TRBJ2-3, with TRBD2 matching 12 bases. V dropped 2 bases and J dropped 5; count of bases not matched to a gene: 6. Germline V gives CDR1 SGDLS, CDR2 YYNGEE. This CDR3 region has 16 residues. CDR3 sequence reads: CASSVASGRARDTQYF. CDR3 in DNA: TGTGCCAGCAGCGTTGCTAGCGGGAGGGCAAGAGATACGCAGTATTTT.